Presented here are 18 T cell receptor beta chains from one specimen sequenced in a study of blood T cell repertoires in COVID-19. Only in-frame clones appear in the TCRdb table, and some are missing; sequencing was by immunoSEQ multiplex PCR. Here the sample spans hundreds of thousands of clones, around 89% being singletons. Input material: peripheral blood. The receptor set was obtained from a woman in her twenties or thirties with acute or convalescent COVID-19.

This chain uses TRBV29-1 with TRBJ1-2; D remains ambiguous. V lost 7 bases, J lost 0 bases, and 18 bases lay in between. This CDR3 is 15 amino acids long. Germline V lookup: CDR1 SQVTM, CDR2 ANQGSEA. The CDR3 DNA sequence: TGCAGCGCCCTCCTCCCGGCGGGGACTAACTATGGCTACACCTTC. Its translation: CSALLPAGTNYGYTF.

The chain couples TRBV30 to TRBJ1-5; D is possibly TRBD1 (6 bases). Trimming stripped 1 base from V and 5 bases from J, with 15 bases between. This CDR3 is 15 amino acids long. Germline CDR1 and CDR2: GTSNPN and SVGIG (reference sequence). The CDR3 DNA reads TGTGCCTGGAGTGACCTGACAGGAGTCGATCAGCCCCAGCATTTT. Amino acid sequence: CAWSDLTGVDQPQHF.

The genes are TRBV5-6 and TRBJ2-5; TRBD1 matches at 8 bases. This CDR3 is 14 amino acids long. Per the germline V gene, CDR1 is SGHDT and CDR2 is YYEEEE. V gave up 5 bases and J gave up 3 bases; unmatched junction bases: 6. This CDR3 reads CASSSTGGEETQYF. CDR3 in DNA: TGTGCCAGCAGTTCTACAGGGGGAGAAGAGACCCAGTACTTC.

This rearrangement joins TRBV30 to TRBJ2-7, with a tentative D call TRBD1 (5 bases). The germline gives CDR1 GTSNPN, CDR2 SVGIG (reference sequence). Trimming pared 0 bases from V and 5 bases from J, leaving 14 bases between. This CDR3 is built from 14 residues. The CDR3 sequence is CAWSVPRGPNEQYF. Written as DNA, the CDR3 is TGTGCCTGGAGTGTACCAAGGGGTCCCAACGAGCAGTACTTC.

This clone is termed medium-sized. The chain joins TRBV3-1 (or the pseudogene TRBV3-2) to TRBJ2-5, with a possible D match to TRBD2 (6 bases). With 0 bases removed from V and 4 bases from J, the gap between germline ends came to 15 bases. Germline V CDR1 and CDR2: LGHDT, YNNKEL (reference sequence). The length of the CDR3 is 16 residues. The CDR3 here is CASSQDLTGVAETQYF. The CDR3 bases are TGTGCCAGCAGCCAAGATCTTACGGGGGTCGCAGAGACCCAGTACTTC.

The chain recombines TRBV19 with TRBJ1-1; D is unresolved. V was clipped by 2 bases and J by 2 bases, with 12 bases between them. This CDR3 spans 15 amino acids. Germline loops: CDR1 LNHDA, CDR2 SQIVND (reference sequence). CDR3 DNA: TGTGCCAGTAGTATAAGTCCTCGGGTCAACACTGAAGCTTTCTTT. Amino acid sequence: CASSISPRVNTEAFF.

The CDR3 loop is CASSFTGGVQETQYF. CDR3 coding DNA: TGTGCCAGCAGCTTTACAGGGGGCGTCCAAGAGACCCAGTACTTC. V is TRBV11-2 and J is TRBJ2-5; TRBD1 aligns across 9 bases. V lost 3 bases to trimming and J lost 1 base; unmatched junction nucleotides: 3. Germline values: CDR1 SGHAT, CDR2 FQNNGV. This CDR3 region has 15 residues.

V and J are TRBV11-2 and TRBJ2-3, with 15 bases fitting TRBD2. The CDR3 is 15 residues long. CDR1 and CDR2 from the germline V gene are SGHAT and FQNNGV. The junction had 7 bases not matched to a gene; V was cut back by 6 bases and J by 9 bases. The CDR3 loop reads CASRYGTSGGRTQYF. The CDR3 nucleotides are TGTGCCAGCAGATACGGGACTAGCGGGGGGAGAACGCAGTATTTT.

This chain connects TRBV16 to TRBJ1-2; D is ambiguous. The V gene lost 0 bases and the J gene lost 7 bases, with 15 bases spanning the gap. The CDR3 covers 15 residues. Germline V gives CDR1 KGHSY, CDR2 FQNENV. The CDR3 protein is CASSQSVPASSGYTF. DNA for the CDR3: TGTGCCAGCAGCCAATCGGTGCCAGCGTCTAGTGGCTACACCTTC.

CDR3 in DNA: TGTGCCAGCTGGGGACAGGGACCCTACGAGCAGTACTTC. Residues: CASWGQGPYEQYF. The genes are TRBV7-9 and TRBJ2-7; 9 bases map to TRBD1. The germline gives CDR1 SEHNR, CDR2 FQNEAQ (reference sequence). Unmatched junction bases numbered 4, after V lost 8 bases and J lost 2 bases. The CDR3 consists of 13 residues.

The rearrangement joins TRBV9 to TRBJ1-1; D is unclear. This CDR3 is built from 15 residues. The germline CDR1 and CDR2 sequences are SGDLS and YYNGEE. V lost 6 bases to trimming and J lost 0 bases, with 15 bases between them. In nucleotides, the CDR3 is TGTGCCAGCACCGTTGGAGCTTCACTGAACACTGAAGCTTTCTTT. Translating gives CASTVGASLNTEAFF.

This clone was observed once. The V and J genes are TRBV7-3 and TRBJ2-3, with 10 bases lining up with TRBD2. The V gene's germline CDR1 is SGHTA and CDR2 FQGTGA. This CDR3 region has 16 residues. Trimming took 1 base from V and 3 from J; bases not matched to a gene: 4. CDR3 nucleotide sequence: TGTGCCAGCAGCTTAATCGCTAGCGGGGGAACAGATACGCAGTATTTT. Its protein is CASSLIASGGTDTQYF.

The CDR3: CASRRERESDTQYF. In DNA form, the CDR3 reads TGTGCCAGCAGGAGGGAGAGGGAATCAGATACGCAGTATTTT. This chain connects TRBV6-5 to TRBJ2-3; weak D call: TRBD2 (5 bases). The CDR3 spans 14 residues. V lost 6 bases and J lost 4, with 14 bases in between. The germline CDR1 and CDR2 sequences are MNHEY and SVGAGI.

The V call is TRBV5-5, the J call TRBJ2-5; the D gene is possibly TRBD1 (6 bases). This CDR3 has 17 residues. Looked up from germline, CDR1 is SGHKS and CDR2 is YYEKEE (reference sequence). The V end was cut by 0 bases, the J end by 4 bases, with 19 bases between. The CDR3 sequence: CASSLDSRGPGRETQYF. In nucleotides, the CDR3 is TGTGCCAGCAGCTTGGATTCCAGGGGACCCGGCCGAGAGACCCAGTACTTC.

This chain connects TRBV3-1 (or the pseudogene TRBV3-2) to TRBJ2-1; D perhaps matches TRBD2 (7 bases). This CDR3 spans 15 amino acids. Trimming took 0 bases from V and 2 from J, leaving 8 bases between them. From germline, CDR1 is LGHDT and CDR2 YNNKEL (reference sequence). The CDR3 reads CASSQERGPYNEQFF. CDR3 bases: TGTGCCAGCAGCCAAGAGCGGGGGCCCTACAATGAGCAGTTCTTC.

This clone has just a few counts. The J gene is TRBJ1-2, the V gene TRBV5-1, with D possibly matching TRBD1 (5 bases). The CDR3 spans 13 residues. The germline V and J ends were trimmed by 2 bases and 6 bases, with 11 bases remaining between them. Germline CDR1 reads SGHRS; CDR2 reads YFSETQ. CDR3 region: CASSFSGIDGYTF. The CDR3 bases are TGCGCCAGCAGCTTTTCAGGGATCGATGGCTACACCTTC.

V is TRBV25-1 and J is TRBJ2-7; D call uncertain. The CDR3 runs to 11 residues. Germline V gene sequence: CDR1 MGHDK, CDR2 SYGVNS. V lost 5 bases to trimming and J lost 7 bases, with 9 bases between them. The CDR3 region is CASSRPREQYF. For the CDR3, the DNA is TGTGCCAGCAGTAGGCCGAGGGAGCAGTACTTC.

J is TRBJ2-6 and V is TRBV4-2; tentative D call: TRBD1 (5 bases). Trimming cost V 4 bases and J 1 base, with 14 bases left between them. CDR1 and CDR2 (germline): LGHNA, YNFKEQ. CDR3 length: 17 residues. CDR3 sequence reads: CASSREFRQSGANVLTF. In nucleotides, the CDR3 is TGTGCCAGCAGCCGCGAATTTAGACAGTCTGGGGCCAACGTCCTGACTTTC.